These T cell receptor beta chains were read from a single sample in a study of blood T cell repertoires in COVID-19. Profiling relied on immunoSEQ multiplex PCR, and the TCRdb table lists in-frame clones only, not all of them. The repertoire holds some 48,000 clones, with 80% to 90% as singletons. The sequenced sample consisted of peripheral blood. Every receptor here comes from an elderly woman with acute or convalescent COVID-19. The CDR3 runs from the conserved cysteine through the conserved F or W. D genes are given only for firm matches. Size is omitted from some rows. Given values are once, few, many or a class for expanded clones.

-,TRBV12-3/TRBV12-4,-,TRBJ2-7,TGTGCCAGCAGTACTACAGGAACCTACGAGCAGTACTTC,CASSTTGTYEQYF
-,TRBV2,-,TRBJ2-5,TGTGCCAGCAGTGAATATCGGACAGATCAAGAGACCCAGTACTTC,CASSEYRTDQETQYF
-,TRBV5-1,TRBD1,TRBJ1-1,TGCGCCAGCAGCAGTGGACAGGGGGGTTACACTGAAGCTTTCTTT,CASSSGQGGYTEAFF
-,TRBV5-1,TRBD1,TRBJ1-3,TGCGCCAGCAGCTACGGACAGGGCAGCTCTGGAAACACCATATATTTT,CASSYGQGSSGNTIYF
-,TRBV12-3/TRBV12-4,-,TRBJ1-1,TGTGCCAGCAGTTACGGGAAGAACACTGAAGCTTTCTTT,CASSYGKNTEAFF
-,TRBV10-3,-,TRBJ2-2,TGTGCCATCAGCCCCTCCATCCAATCAACTAACACCGGGGAGCTGTTTTTT,CAISPSIQSTNTGELFF
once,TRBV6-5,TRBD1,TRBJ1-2,TGTGCCAGCAGTTTCAGACAGGGGCTCTATGGCTACACCTTC,CASSFRQGLYGYTF
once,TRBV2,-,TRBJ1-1,TGTGCCAGCAGTGAAAGGTGGAGTACTGAAGCTTTCTTT,CASSERWSTEAFF
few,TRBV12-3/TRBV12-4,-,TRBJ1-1,TGTGCCACCCAGGGAACCTTGAACACTGAAGCTTTCTTT,CATQGTLNTEAFF
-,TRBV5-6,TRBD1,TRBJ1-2,TGTGCCAGCACCGGGACAGGGGCCCCCTATGGCTACACCTTC,CASTGTGAPYGYTF
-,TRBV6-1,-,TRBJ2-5,TGTGCCAGCAGTGAACAGGAGGGAGCCGCCGTAGAGACCCAGTACTTC,CASSEQEGAAVETQYF
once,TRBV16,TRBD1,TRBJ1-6,TGTGCCAGCAGCCATAGAGCCGGGACAGGGAATTCCAGGTTGAATTCACCCCTCCACTTT,CASSHRAGTGNSRLNSPLHF
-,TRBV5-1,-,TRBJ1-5,TGCGCCAGCAGCTTGATAGGGGAAGGGCAGCCCCAGCATTTT,CASSLIGEGQPQHF
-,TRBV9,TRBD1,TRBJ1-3,TGTGCCAGCAGCCCCGACAGGGCCAACTCTGGAAACACCATATATTTT,CASSPDRANSGNTIYF
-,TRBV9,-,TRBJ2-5,TGTGCCAGCAGCCCGGATCTCCCGGGGGAGACCCAGTACTTC,CASSPDLPGETQYF
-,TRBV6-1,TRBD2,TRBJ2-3,TGTGCCAGCAGTGAGCGGGGGGATGGCACAGATACGCAGTATTTT,CASSERGDGTDTQYF
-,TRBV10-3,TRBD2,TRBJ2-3,TGTGCCATCAGTGACAGCGGGGGGGCCGCTACGCAGTATTTT,CAISDSGGAATQYF
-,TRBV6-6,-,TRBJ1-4,TGTGCCAGCAGTCCCCTTGCGGGGGGCGCAGAGGGTAATGAAAAACTGTTTTTT,CASSPLAGGAEGNEKLFF
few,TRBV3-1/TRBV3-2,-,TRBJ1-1,TGTGCCAGCAGCTTAATGCAGGGCACTGAAGCTTTCTTT,CASSLMQGTEAFF
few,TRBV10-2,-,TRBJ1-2,TGCGCCAGCAGCCTGGGACATGACGGCTACACCTTC,CASSLGHDGYTF
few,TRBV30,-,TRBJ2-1,TGTGCCTGGAGATTATATGACAATGAGCAGTTCTTC,CAWRLYDNEQFF
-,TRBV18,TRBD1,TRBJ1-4,TGTGCCAGCTCACCTACAGGGGGCTCAGGGGCTAATGAAAAACTGTTTTTT,CASSPTGGSGANEKLFF
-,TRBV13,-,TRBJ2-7,TGTGCCAGCAGCTTCGGTAGCGGATTCTCCTACGAGCAGTACTTC,CASSFGSGFSYEQYF
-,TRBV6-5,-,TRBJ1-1,TGTGCCAGCAGAGACACGGACAATCTGAACACTGAAGCTTTCTTT,CASRDTDNLNTEAFF
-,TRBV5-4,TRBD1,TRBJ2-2,TGTGCCAGCAGCAAAGGGACAGGGGGAACGAACACCGGGGAGCTGTTTTTT,CASSKGTGGTNTGELFF
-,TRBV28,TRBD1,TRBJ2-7,TGTGCCAGCACCGGGACAGGGGGTTGGTACGAGCAGTACTTC,CASTGTGGWYEQYF
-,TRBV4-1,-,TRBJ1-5,TGCGCCAGCAGCCGGGAGCGTGATCAGCCCCAGCATTTT,CASSRERDQPQHF
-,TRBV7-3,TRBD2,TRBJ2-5,TGTGCCAGCAGCCCGACTAGCGAGGCCCAAGAGACCCAGTACTTC,CASSPTSEAQETQYF
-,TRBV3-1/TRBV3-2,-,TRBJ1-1,TGTGCCAGCAGCCAATCAGAGGGGAACACTGAAGCTTTCTTT,CASSQSEGNTEAFF
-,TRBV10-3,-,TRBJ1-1,TGTGCCATCAGTGACTCAGGGGCTTTGAACACTGAAGCTTTCTTT,CAISDSGALNTEAFF
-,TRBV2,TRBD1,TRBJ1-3,TGTGCCAGCAGAGGGACAGCCGGAAACACCATATATTTT,CASRGTAGNTIYF
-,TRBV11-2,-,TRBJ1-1,TGTGCCAGCAGCTTAATATTTAGGAACACTGAAGCTTTCTTT,CASSLIFRNTEAFF
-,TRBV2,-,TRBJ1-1,TGTGCCAGCAGGAGGGACAAGAACACTGAAGCTTTCTTT,CASRRDKNTEAFF
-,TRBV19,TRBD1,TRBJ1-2,TGTGCCAGTAGTACCTCTTGGACAGGGGACTATGGCTACACCTTC,CASSTSWTGDYGYTF
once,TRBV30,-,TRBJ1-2,TGTGCCTGGAGTGTTGACAGAACTAACTATGGCTACACCTTC,CAWSVDRTNYGYTF
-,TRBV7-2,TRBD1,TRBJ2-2,TGTGCCAGCAGTAATTACAGGGGTACCGGGGAGCTGTTTTTT,CASSNYRGTGELFF
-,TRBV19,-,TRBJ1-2,TGTGCCAGTAGTATCCGGGAGCAGGTACACAGTTCAAATGGCTACACCTTC,CASSIREQVHSSNGYTF
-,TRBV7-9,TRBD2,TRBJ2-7,TGTGCCAGCAGCTTAGACGGGGGGGACGAGCAGTACTTC,CASSLDGGDEQYF
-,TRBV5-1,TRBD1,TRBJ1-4,TGCGCCAGCAGCCAGGGACAGACAACTAATGAAAAACTGTTTTTT,CASSQGQTTNEKLFF
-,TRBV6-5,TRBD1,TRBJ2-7,TGTGCCAGCAGACTTACGACAGGGGGGACCTACGAGCAGTACTTC,CASRLTTGGTYEQYF
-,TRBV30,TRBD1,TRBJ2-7,TGTGCCTGGAGTAGGGACAGGAGCGAGCAGTACTTC,CAWSRDRSEQYF
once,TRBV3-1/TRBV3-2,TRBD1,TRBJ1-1,TGTGCCAGCAGCCATCTGACAGGGGCCGGGGACACTGAAGCTTTCTTT,CASSHLTGAGDTEAFF
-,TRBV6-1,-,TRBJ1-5,TGTGCCAGCAGTGAAGGGACAAAAAATCAGCCCCAGCATTTT,CASSEGTKNQPQHF
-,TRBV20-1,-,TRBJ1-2,TGCAGTGCTAGTGACAGCTATGGCTACACCTTC,CSASDSYGYTF
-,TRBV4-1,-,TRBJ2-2,TGCGCCAGCAGCCAAGATCCCCAGGGGTTGAGGTACGGGGAGCTGTTTTTT,CASSQDPQGLRYGELFF
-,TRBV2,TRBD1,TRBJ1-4,TGTGCCAGCAGTCGGACAGGGGGCAGGGGAAAACTGTTTTTT,CASSRTGGRGKLFF
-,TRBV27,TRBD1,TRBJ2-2,TGTGCCAGCAGTTTGGACAGGGGGCACACCGGGGAGCTGTTTTTT,CASSLDRGHTGELFF